One and the same sample provided the 10 T cell receptor beta chains below, sequenced in a study of shared clonotypes between healthy human individuals. CD45RO-negative CD8 cells positively selected for CCR7 made up the naive population, which excluded terminally differentiated effector memory CD45RA+ cells. The data were produced by immunoSEQ multiplex PCR, yet TCRdb's version contains in-frame clones alone and is incomplete. There are about 1,900,000 clones in the sample; approximately 94% occur only once, and 1.2% lies in the top ten. Source material: naive CD8+ T cells sorted from blood. The receptors originated from a man between 18 and 35 years old in good health.

The chain couples TRBV5-4 to TRBJ2-7; 9 positions match TRBD1. The CDR3 contains 16 residues. Germline V gene lookup returns CDR1 SGHNT and CDR2 YYREEE (reference sequence). The ends lost 4 bases at V and 2 bases at J; junction bases unmatched: 10. The CDR3 is CASSASRRDRAYEQYF. Here the CDR3 DNA reads TGTGCCAGCAGCGCCAGCCGCCGGGACAGGGCCTACGAGCAGTACTTC.

J is TRBJ1-5 and V is TRBV19; maybe TRBD1 (5 bases). There are 13 residues in the CDR3. Per the germline V gene, CDR1 is LNHDA and CDR2 is SQIVND (reference sequence). V lost 5 bases and J lost 4, with 9 bases in between. CDR3 nucleotide sequence: TGTGCCAGTAGTGATGACAGAAATCAGCCCCAGCATTTT. Translating gives CASSDDRNQPQHF.

About this clone itself: Other DNA sequences of this sample code for an identical CDR3. The chain recombines TRBV15 with TRBJ2-2; TRBD1 is a possible D gene (5 bases). The CDR3 is 14 residues long. The germline V gene has CDR1 LNHNV and CDR2 YYDKDF (reference sequence). Trimming removed 3 bases at V and 1 base at J, with 6 bases between. The CDR3 DNA follows: TGTGCCACCAGCAGGACAGAGAACACCGGGGAGCTGTTTTTT. It yields the protein CATSRTENTGELFF.

V and J are TRBV4-1 and TRBJ2-7; 7 bases are a match to TRBD2. CDR3 size: 15 residues. Germline trimming cut 4 bases from V and 6 bases from J; bases unmatched to any gene: 12. The germline CDR1 and CDR2 sequences are MGHRA and YSYEKL. The CDR3 coding sequence is TGCGCCAGCAGCCGCTCGGGGGGTGGGTTTTCCGAGCAGTACTTC. Protein: CASSRSGGGFSEQYF.

The J gene is TRBJ2-1, the V gene TRBV6-5; 9 bases agree with TRBD1. The V and J ends lost 4 bases and 6 bases, in that order; junction bases with no gene match: 1. Germline V gene lookup returns CDR1 MNHEY and CDR2 SVGAGI. The CDR3 has 13 amino acids. Here the CDR3 reads CASSSDRGNEQFF. CDR3 nucleotides: TGTGCCAGCAGTTCGGACAGGGGCAATGAGCAGTTCTTC.

V usage is TRBV29-1 and J usage is TRBJ1-1; 9 positions agree with TRBD1. The CDR3 has 19 residues. CDR1 and CDR2 (germline): SQVTM, ANQGSEA. V lost 4 bases and J lost 1; bases outside the gene matches: 19. CDR3 amino acids: CSVGALPATGGNPNTEAFF. Here the CDR3 DNA reads TGCAGCGTTGGCGCGTTACCAGCGACAGGGGGAAACCCGAACACTGAAGCTTTCTTT.

This sequence joins TRBV7-2 and TRBJ2-7; 7 bases map to TRBD1. The germline V gene has CDR1 SGHTA and CDR2 FQGNSA. The trim removed 5 bases at V and 5 bases at J, leaving 9 bases unmatched. CDR3 size: 14 residues. The CDR3 is CASSTPTGRNEQYF. For the CDR3, the DNA is TGTGCCAGCAGCACACCGACAGGGCGGAACGAGCAGTACTTC. The full variable domain, in which reference TRBV7-2 and TRBJ2-7 provide the parts outside the CDR3, is GAGVSQSPSNKVTEKGKDVELRCDPISGHTALYWYRQSLGQGLEFLIYFQGNSAPDKSGLPSDRFSAERTGGSVSTLTIQRTQQEDSAVYLCASSTPTGRNEQYFGPGTRLTVT.

CDR3: CASSDPGQGRGEQYF. Here the CDR3 DNA reads TGCGCCAGCAGTGACCCCGGACAGGGAAGGGGCGAGCAGTACTTC. The chain uses TRBV10-1 and TRBJ2-7; 8 bases map to TRBD1. CDR3 length: 15 residues. Germline loops: CDR1 WNHNN, CDR2 SYGVQD (reference sequence). V shed 3 bases, J shed 6 bases, and the junction held 10 bases outside the gene matches.

The chain uses TRBV7-9 and TRBJ2-2; D possibly corresponds to TRBD2 (5 bases). V dropped 2 bases and J dropped 4 bases, with 8 bases sitting between them. The CDR3 extends over 14 amino acids. Germline assignment: CDR1 SEHNR and CDR2 FQNEAQ (reference sequence). The CDR3: CASSLTAATGELFF. CDR3 in DNA: TGTGCCAGCAGCTTAACAGCGGCCACCGGGGAGCTGTTTTTT.

The CDR3 sequence is CASSESSSADEQFF. CDR3 DNA sequence: TGCGCCAGCAGTGAGTCTTCAAGCGCGGATGAGCAGTTCTTC. The V call is TRBV10-1, the J call TRBJ2-1, with no clear D. V was cut by 0 bases and J by 8 bases, with 11 bases left in between. This CDR3 region has 14 residues. Germline lookup yields CDR1 WNHNN and CDR2 SYGVQD (reference sequence).